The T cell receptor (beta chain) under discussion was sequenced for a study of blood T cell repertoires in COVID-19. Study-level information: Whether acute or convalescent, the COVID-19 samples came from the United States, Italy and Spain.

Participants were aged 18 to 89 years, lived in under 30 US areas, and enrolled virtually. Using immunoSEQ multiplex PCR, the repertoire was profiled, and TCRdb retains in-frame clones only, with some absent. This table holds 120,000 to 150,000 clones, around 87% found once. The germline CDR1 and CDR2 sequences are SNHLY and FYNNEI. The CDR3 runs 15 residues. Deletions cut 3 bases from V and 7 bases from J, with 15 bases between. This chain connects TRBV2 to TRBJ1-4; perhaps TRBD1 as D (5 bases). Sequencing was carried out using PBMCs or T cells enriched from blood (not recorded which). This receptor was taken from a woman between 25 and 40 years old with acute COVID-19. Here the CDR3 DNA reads TGTGCCAGCAGTGATTGGTCCAGGGCTGGTGAAAAACTGTTTTTT. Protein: CASSDWSRAGEKLFF.